This entry features one T cell receptor (beta chain) sequence. A read error is possible here, since a much larger clone lies one base away. Looked up from germline, CDR1 is MNHEY and CDR2 is SVGAGI. This CDR3 has 12 residues. The source of the sample is a study of molecular identifiers for immune sequencing clone quantification. Listed TCR primers and previously described methods were used for bulk TCR libraries. TCRdb analysed the PCR reads with MiXCR anew, one entry per CDR3 protein. The sample records about 68,000 distinct CDR3 sequences, 15% to 20% being singletons. The V gene is TRBV6-5, the J gene TRBJ2-1; D gene uncertain. This sequence originates from a human donor in good health. Some libraries in this study had Jurkat cell RNA spiked in. Sequenced material: naive CD8+ T cells from blood, with Jurkat cell RNA spiked in. The subset: FACS-sorted CD8+CD4-CCR7+CD45RA+ naive T cells. CDR3 residues: CASSPNDNGQFF. CDR3 nucleotides: TGTGCCAGCAGTCCTAACGATAATGGGCAGTTCTTC.